The clone carrying this T cell receptor beta chain was detected once. The antigen is unknown. Only in-frame clones appear in the TCRdb table, and some are missing; sequencing was by immunoSEQ multiplex PCR. This table has roughly 48,000 clones, more than 75% appearing once. The CDR3 totals 15 residues. The junction had 5 bases not matched to a gene; V was cut back by 2 bases and J by 6 bases. Germline V gene sequence: CDR1 SEHNR, CDR2 FQNEAQ (reference sequence). The data were taken from a study of OX40 agonist ivuxolimab in advanced cancers. Study summary: Of mixed ages from about 23 to 79 and averaging around 60 years, the group was more than 65% male. Study outcomes and limitations: Antigen targets of the expanded peripheral T cells went undetermined. By week 6 at 0.1 to 3.0 mg/kg, blood CD4+ and CD8+ T cells had expanded clonally.

Patients who had autoimmune disease history or got systemic immunosuppression were left out. This chain connects TRBV7-9 to TRBJ2-1; the match to TRBD2 covers 9 bases. The TCR originated in an adult with an advanced solid tumor such as melanoma, head and neck, liver or kidney cancer. The sequencing used CD4+ or CD8+ T cells sorted from blood, collected in a trial of the OX40 agonist ivuxolimab. CDR3 sequence: CASSLRGRGINEQFF. DNA for the CDR3: TGTGCCAGCAGCTTACGCGGGAGGGGGATCAATGAGCAGTTCTTC.